The following is a T cell receptor (beta chain) sequence with its context. Its antigen remains unidentified. This record belongs to a study of shared clonotypes between healthy human individuals. Study-level background: A few men and a couple of women, aged 18 to 49, were donors.

Several immunoSEQ 96-well plates shared each subset's DNA, each plate a replicate. This table comes from immunoSEQ multiplex PCR, and its TCRdb copy is limited to in-frame clones, with some not included. There are 700,000 or so clones in the sample; 60% to 80% occur only once, and 1.8% lies in the top ten. Study-level findings and limits: Exclusively blood specimens were collected; tissue repertoires likely differ.

Per the germline V gene, CDR1 is WSHSY and CDR2 is SAAADI. The CDR3 extends over 18 amino acids. With 3 bases clipped from V and 0 bases from J, the junction kept 12 bases outside the gene matches. This sequence joins TRBV10-2 and TRBJ2-7, with 9 bases identical to TRBD2. Sequenced material: memory CD4+ T cells sorted from blood. Subset: CD45RA-negative fraction. The TCR originated in a woman aged 25 to 39 in good health. This CDR3 is CASSDFLGAGGPSYEQYF. The CDR3 DNA is TGCGCCAGCAGTGATTTTTTGGGAGCGGGAGGCCCCTCCTACGAGCAGTACTTC.